This T cell receptor beta chain was captured by sequencing in a study of shared clonotypes between healthy human individuals. In the study overall: Each donor's CD8 memory used one plate, CD8 naive two, each CD4 subset three. Study outcomes and limitations: Larger richness was generally estimated for naive than memory subsets.

Naive CD8 isolation took CD45RO-negative cells positively selected for CCR7 and excluded terminally differentiated effector memory CD45RA+ cells. The study enrolled healthy HIV-negative adults without recent acute infections or vaccinations as donors. Trimming removed 5 bases from V and 3 bases from J; junction bases left unmatched: 11. Germline V gives CDR1 LNHNV, CDR2 YYDKDF (reference sequence). The CDR3 totals 16 residues. For every subset, genomic DNA was evenly distributed across several immunoSEQ plates. TCRdb's copy holds only in-frame clones and misses some; the assay was immunoSEQ multiplex PCR. The sample has 660,000 or so clones; 96% are singletons. On this clone: Its matching antigen is unknown.

This sequence originates from a woman aged 25-40 years in good health. Source material: naive CD8+ T cells sorted from blood. V is TRBV15 and J is TRBJ2-7; 9 nucleotides align to TRBD2. CDR3 sequence (DNA): TGTGCCACCAGCTCTCACCGGCGGGAGGGCCTCTACGAGCAGTACTTC. It codes for CATSSHRREGLYEQYF.